Reported below is one TCR beta chain. This clonotype was seen a handful of times. No cognate antigen has been identified for it. No much larger clone is present one base from it, and per-base qualities are unavailable. The sequencer listed for this sample is Illumina HiSeq 2500. Quantitative 5'-RACE with molecular barcodes was used to prepare TCR beta libraries. From the authors' description of their analysis: Disease-linked TCR variants were identified with a new computational method built on a probabilistic model of VDJ rearrangement. The public reads were reanalyzed by TCRdb: fastp trimming at Q25, MiXCR alignment, in-frame beta chains only. When rows share a CDR3 protein, they turn into one entry using the most common DNA and genes. The V and J calls were not made by the authors but by TCRdb's processing. This sample holds approximately 250,000 distinct CDR3 sequences; around 8% were observed only once. Approximately 5% of the sample comes from the top ten.

This sample is drawn from a study of CD8 T cells in ankylosing spondylitis listed by TCRdb under 2017. In terms of the full investigation: To find TCR variants linked to disease, the study profiled T cell receptor beta repertoires in ankylosing spondylitis patients and healthy donors. The whole study cohort included under 140 healthy donors and over 20 ankylosing spondylitis patients. Peripheral blood was sampled, and synovial fluid was additionally collected from ankylosing spondylitis patients.

Taken from cysteine to phenylalanine, the CDR3 has 17 residues. Here the CDR3 DNA is all that survives: 51 bases in frame from base 1. V trim: 7 bases; J trim: 0 bases; unmatched bases: 10. CDR1 and CDR2, per the germline V gene, are MNHNS and SASEGT. Broader findings and caveats from the paper: The disease-linked clones had a CD8+ phenotype and were found at relatively low frequencies in peripheral blood. A TCR beta motif made up of fewer than 10 highly homologous amino acid variants appeared to be characteristic of blood from ankylosing spondylitis patients. Some of the motif variants had been reported before in the synovial fluid and blood of reactive arthritis patients, a finding that suggests common disease-initiation mechanisms. The disease-linked clones were reported as significantly enriched in matched synovial fluid samples from ankylosing spondylitis patients.

The origin of this receptor is a female donor with ankylosing spondylitis or in good health (not recorded which). Source material: blood, either unsorted or a sorted T cell fraction (not recorded which). Here the chain combines TRBV6-1 and TRBJ1-5; 9 bases in between match TRBD1. This receptor has the CDR3 CASNRGQGGYSNQPQHF. The DNA reads TGTGCCAGCAACAGGGGACAGGGAGGATATAGCAATCAGCCCCAGCATTTT.